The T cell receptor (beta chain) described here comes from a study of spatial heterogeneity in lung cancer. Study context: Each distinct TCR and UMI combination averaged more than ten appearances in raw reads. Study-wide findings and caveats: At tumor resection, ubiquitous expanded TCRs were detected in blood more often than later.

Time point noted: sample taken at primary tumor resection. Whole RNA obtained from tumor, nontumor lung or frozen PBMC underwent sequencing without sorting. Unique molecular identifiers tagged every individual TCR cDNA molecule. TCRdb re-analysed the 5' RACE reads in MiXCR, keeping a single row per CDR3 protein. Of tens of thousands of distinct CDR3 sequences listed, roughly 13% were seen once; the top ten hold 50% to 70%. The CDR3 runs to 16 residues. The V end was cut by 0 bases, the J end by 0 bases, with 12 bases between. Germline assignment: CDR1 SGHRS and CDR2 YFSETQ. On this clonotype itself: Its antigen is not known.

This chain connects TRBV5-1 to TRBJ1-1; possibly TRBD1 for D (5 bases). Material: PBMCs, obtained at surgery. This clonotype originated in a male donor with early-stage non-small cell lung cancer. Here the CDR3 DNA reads TGCGCCAGCAGCTTGGGCCTGGGGCAGATGAACACTGAAGCTTTCTTT. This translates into CASSLGLGQMNTEAFF.